One sample yielded the 22 T cell receptor beta chains listed below, sequenced in a study of blood T cell repertoires in COVID-19. Produced via immunoSEQ multiplex PCR; TCRdb's table is partial and in-frame only. The data show 200,000 to 250,000 clones, around 81% seen once. The sample consisted of PBMCs or T cells enriched from blood (not recorded which). Every receptor here comes from a woman aged 45-65 years with acute COVID-19.

This sequence joins TRBV18 and TRBJ2-1; 9 bases align to TRBD1. J lost 7 bases, V lost 5 bases, and 15 bases had no gene match. The CDR3 runs to 17 residues. Germline V gives CDR1 KGHSH, CDR2 LQKENI. This chain's CDR3 is CASSATITGGGGNEQFF. CDR3 nucleotides: TGTGCCAGCTCAGCGACAATCACAGGGGGCGGTGGGAATGAGCAGTTCTTC.

The chain combines TRBV27 with TRBJ1-6, with 8 bases identical to TRBD1. Unmatched junction bases numbered 3, after V lost 0 bases and J lost 8 bases. The CDR3 is made up of 15 amino acids. In germline, CDR1 is MNHEY, CDR2 SMNVEV (reference sequence). CDR3 DNA: TGTGCCAGCAGTTTATCGCCAGGGGGCTATTCACCCCTCCACTTT. Amino acids: CASSLSPGGYSPLHF.

The rearrangement uses TRBV28 and TRBJ2-1, with D perhaps TRBD1 (6 bases). The V and J ends lost 3 bases and 3 bases respectively, with 9 bases between them. This CDR3 contains 14 residues. Germline V gene sequence: CDR1 MDHEN, CDR2 SYDVKM. CDR3 sequence reads: CASSFTGHYNEQFF. DNA for the CDR3: TGTGCCAGCAGTTTTACAGGGCACTACAATGAGCAGTTCTTC.

The CDR3 loop is CASTMGGGNQPQHF. CDR3 DNA: TGTGCCAGTACAATGGGGGGGGGCAATCAGCCCCAGCATTTT. V gene TRBV19 combines with J gene TRBJ1-5; D perhaps matches TRBD1 (5 bases). CDR3 length: 14 residues. Trimming removed 7 bases from V and 2 bases from J, with 12 bases in between. The germline gives CDR1 LNHDA, CDR2 SQIVND (reference sequence).

V and J are TRBV4-3 and TRBJ2-7; D uncertain. Germline lookup yields CDR1 LGHNA and CDR2 YSLEER. V was pared by 0 bases and J by 0 bases, with 6 bases between. The CDR3 has 14 residues. The CDR3 DNA follows: TGCGCCAGCAGCCAAGAGCCACACTCCTACGAGCAGTACTTC. Its translation is CASSQEPHSYEQYF.

This clone came up once. CDR3 sequence reads: CASSSGQGAGETQYF. CDR3 nucleotide sequence: TGTGCCAGCAGCTCGGGACAGGGGGCGGGGGAGACCCAGTACTTC. This rearrangement joins TRBV11-3 to TRBJ2-5; 12 bases align to TRBD1. From germline, CDR1 is SGHNT and CDR2 YENEEA. The ends lost 4 bases at V and 5 bases at J; junction bases unmatched: 5. The CDR3 runs to 15 residues.

The genes are TRBV18 and TRBJ1-1; D might be TRBD1 (5 bases). The V gene's germline CDR1 is KGHSH and CDR2 LQKENI. Trimming cost V 1 base and J 1 base, with 13 bases left between them. The CDR3 runs to 16 residues. CDR3 loop: CASSPQSGLPNTEAFF. The CDR3, as DNA: TGTGCCAGCTCACCACAATCAGGGCTGCCGAACACTGAAGCTTTCTTT. Full variable domain (remainder filled in from reference TRBV18 and TRBJ1-1): NAGVMQNPRHLVRRRGQEARLRCSPMKGHSHVYWYRQLPEEGLKFMVYLQKENIIDESGMPKERFSAEFPKEGPSILRIQQVVRGDSAAYFCASSPQSGLPNTEAFFGQGTRLTVV.

The chain couples TRBV11-2 to TRBJ1-6, with D perhaps matching TRBD1 (5 bases). The CDR3 has 14 residues. The V gene lost 3 bases and the J gene lost 10 bases, with 13 bases spanning the gap. Germline values: CDR1 SGHAT, CDR2 FQNNGV. The CDR3 loop reads CASSFQGAQSPLHF. CDR3 nucleotide sequence: TGTGCCAGCAGCTTCCAAGGGGCACAATCACCCCTCCACTTT.

This clone has just a few counts. This chain connects TRBV28 to TRBJ2-1; TRBD2 aligns across 7 bases. Germline V gene sequence: CDR1 MDHEN, CDR2 SYDVKM. V shed 5 bases, J shed 4 bases, and the junction held 14 bases outside the gene matches. The CDR3 is made up of 17 amino acids. DNA of the CDR3: TGTGCCAGCAGTCCCCGGGGTCAGGGAGGGAGATACAATGAGCAGTTCTTC. This sequence encodes CASSPRGQGGRYNEQFF.

In this sample, this clone turned up once. This CDR3 is also generated by other DNA sequences in the sample. This rearrangement joins TRBV5-1 to TRBJ1-4; perhaps TRBD1 as D (5 bases). Trimming cost V 0 bases and J 0 bases, with 6 bases left between them. The CDR3 covers 15 residues. Germline V CDR1 and CDR2: SGHRS, YFSETQ. The CDR3 coding sequence is TGCGCCAGCAGCTTGGGGGACTCAACTAATGAAAAACTGTTTTTT. Translating gives CASSLGDSTNEKLFF.

V and J are TRBV18 and TRBJ2-5, with TRBD2 as a possible D gene (5 bases). V was pared by 3 bases and J by 4 bases, with 12 bases between. Germline-derived CDR1 and CDR2 are KGHSH and LQKENI. CDR3 length: 14 amino acids. CDR3 protein: CASSPREGIETQYF. The CDR3 region has the DNA TGTGCCAGCTCACCTCGGGAAGGGATAGAGACCCAGTACTTC.

V gene TRBV7-8 combines with J gene TRBJ1-5; 7 bases are shared with TRBD1. The length of the CDR3 is 15 residues. Trimming at V came to 2 bases and at J to 4 bases, leaving 5 bases not matched to a gene. The V gene's germline CDR1 is SGHVS and CDR2 FQNEAQ. The CDR3 bases are TGTGCCAGCAGCTTAAGAGACAGGGCAAATCAGCCCCAGCATTTT. Encoded protein: CASSLRDRANQPQHF.

The J gene is TRBJ2-1, the V gene TRBV27, with D possibly being TRBD2 (5 bases). Trimming left V 2 bases short and J 7 bases short, with 9 bases between. From germline, CDR1 is MNHEY and CDR2 SMNVEV (reference sequence). This CDR3 contains 13 residues. CDR3 loop: CASSLTGMNEQFF. CDR3 nucleotides: TGTGCCAGCAGTTTAACGGGGATGAATGAGCAGTTCTTC.

The V gene is TRBV29-1, the J gene TRBJ2-7; D is uncertain. Germline V gene sequence: CDR1 SQVTM, CDR2 ANQGSEA. The CDR3 loop spans 14 amino acids. The V and J ends lost 7 bases and 0 bases respectively, with 16 bases between them. The CDR3 region is CSATTPTSSYEQYF. Here the CDR3 DNA reads TGCAGCGCAACCACCCCAACAAGCTCCTACGAGCAGTACTTC.

The table lists this clone with a few counts. V and J are TRBV27 and TRBJ1-1; 9 bases align to TRBD1. CDR1 and CDR2 (germline): MNHEY, SMNVEV (reference sequence). Germline trimming cut 4 bases from V and 4 bases from J; bases unmatched to any gene: 4. The CDR3 consists of 14 residues. The CDR3: CASSWTGEGTEAFF. In DNA, the CDR3 is TGTGCCAGCAGTTGGACAGGGGAAGGCACTGAAGCTTTCTTT.

This chain links TRBV4-1 with TRBJ1-3, with D hard to call. Looked up from germline, CDR1 is MGHRA and CDR2 is YSYEKL. This CDR3 is 14 amino acids long. V lost 4 bases to trimming and J lost 4 bases, with 11 bases between them. As DNA, the CDR3 is TGCGCCAGCAGCCCCGGCAGGCCAGGAAACACCATATATTTT. This translates into CASSPGRPGNTIYF.

The rearrangement links TRBV29-1 to TRBJ2-5; TRBD2 might be the D (5 bases). Germline V gene sequence: CDR1 SQVTM, CDR2 ANQGSEA. V lost 1 base and J lost 2, with 14 bases in between. CDR3 length: 15 amino acids. The CDR3 protein is CSVEGSEPSQETQYF. CDR3 bases: TGCAGCGTTGAAGGTAGCGAACCCTCGCAAGAGACCCAGTACTTC.

The chain couples TRBV19 to TRBJ1-3; 7 positions match TRBD1. The CDR3 runs to 15 residues. CDR1 is LNHDA and CDR2 is SQIVND in the germline V gene (reference sequence). Trimming at V came to 5 bases and at J to 4 bases, leaving 8 bases not matched to a gene. In DNA, the CDR3 is TGTGCCAGTAGTCCAGCGACAGGGTGGGGAAACACCATATATTTT. Translation gives CASSPATGWGNTIYF.

The genes are TRBV28 and TRBJ2-1; 7 nucleotides match TRBD1. The germline gives CDR1 MDHEN, CDR2 SYDVKM. The CDR3 runs 15 residues. J was trimmed by 1 base and V by 7 bases; bases with no gene match: 7. The CDR3 nucleotides read TGTGCCAGCAACTCCCCAGGGGGATCCTACAATGAGCAGTTCTTC. Its protein is CASNSPGGSYNEQFF.

The table lists this clone with a few counts. CDR3 protein: CASSLAGGQPQHF. The CDR3 DNA sequence: TGTGCCAGCAGCTTAGCAGGAGGACAGCCCCAGCATTTT. The rearrangement uses TRBV11-2 and TRBJ1-5; D is undetermined. Germline V CDR1 and CDR2: SGHAT, FQNNGV. V shed 1 base and J shed 7 bases, with 8 bases lying between them. The CDR3 spans 13 residues.

This chain links TRBV7-2 with TRBJ2-1, with 12 nucleotides matching TRBD2. The CDR3 sequence is 18 residues long. Germline V lookup: CDR1 SGHTA, CDR2 FQGNSA. After removal of 4 bases from V and 4 bases from J, the junction contained 11 bases not matched to a gene. The CDR3 DNA reads as TGTGCCAGCAGCTCGGCAGGCCTAGCGGGGGGGTCGTACAATGAGCAGTTCTTC. This codes for CASSSAGLAGGSYNEQFF.

This clone was counted a single time. The V call is TRBV21-1, the J call TRBJ1-6; the table assigns TRBD1, which was not confirmed against the DNA. TRBV21-1 represents a pseudogene. This CDR3 has 16 amino acids. The CDR3 sequence: CASSNGGTSRNSPLHF. CDR3 DNA: TGTGCCAGCAGCAATGGTGGGACATCCAGGAATTCACCCCTCCACTTT.